The clone carrying this T cell receptor beta chain was counted a few times. Antigen: not known. A single record per CDR3 protein comes from TCRdb applying MiXCR to the reads. The table records about half a million distinct CDR3 sequences, approximately 42% of them present only once. The data were taken from a study of T cell repertoires in cytomegalovirus infection. Study background: Used in the study were CMV epitopes, some recently identified and HLA-C-restricted, others well-studied and HLA-B-restricted. Study-level results: Across the ex vivo response, the dominant clonotypes were HLA-C-restricted CMV-specific TCR beta clonotypes.

There are 13 residues in the CDR3. From germline, CDR1 is SGHTA and CDR2 FQGNSA. With 4 bases removed from V and 4 bases from J, the gap between germline ends came to 11 bases. The chain has TRBV7-2 and TRBJ2-7, with D hard to call. The receptor's source is a human donor in good health (CMV status not recorded). Some clones in this sample may be carry-over from other donors' samples. Sample: cultured PBMCs, taken from culture after CMV antigen stimulation. CDR3 protein: CASSSARQYEQYF. The CDR3 nucleotides are TGTGCCAGCAGCTCAGCCAGACAATACGAGCAGTACTTC.